The rows below give T cell receptor beta chains drawn from one sample of a study of cytomegalovirus exposure and HLA in healthy donors. Only in-frame clones appear in the TCRdb table, and some are missing; sequencing was by immunoSEQ multiplex PCR. The profile shows 86,000 or so clones, roughly 83% of them singletons. The sample comprised PBMCs. The receptors originated from a woman aged 40-49 years in good health and CMV-seropositive. The CDR3 runs from the conserved cysteine through the conserved F or W. The D gene is left open where the match is weak. Size tells how often a clone was seen (once, few, many) or the class of an expanded clone, and some rows leave it out.

V: TRBV6-5
J: TRBJ2-7
size: -
D: -
CDR3: CASSYSSAGASYEQYF
DNA: TGTGCCAGCAGTTACTCGTCTGCGGGGGCGTCCTACGAGCAGTACTTC

V: TRBV19
J: TRBJ1-1
size: -
D: -
CDR3: CATKIRGEAFF
DNA: TGTGCCACCAAGATCAGGGGAGAAGCTTTCTTT

V: TRBV7-2
J: TRBJ2-3
size: -
D: -
CDR3: CASSLVEGDTQYF
DNA: TGTGCCAGCAGCTTAGTGGAGGGGGATACGCAGTATTTT

V: TRBV2
J: TRBJ1-2
size: -
D: -
CDR3: CASSQQGSYGYTF
DNA: TGTGCCAGTTCCCAACAGGGAAGCTATGGCTACACCTTC

V: TRBV7-3
J: TRBJ1-2
size: -
D: -
CDR3: CASSPVKEAITYGYTF
DNA: TGTGCCAGCAGCCCGGTTAAAGAGGCGATTACTTATGGCTACACCTTC

V: TRBV7-2
J: TRBJ2-2
size: -
D: TRBD1
CDR3: CASSFWSFGTDTGELFF
DNA: TGTGCCAGCAGCTTCTGGTCGTTTGGGACAGATACCGGGGAGCTGTTTTTT

V: TRBV7-3
J: TRBJ2-7
size: -
D: -
CDR3: CASSPRGKQGAPGEQYF
DNA: TGTGCCAGCAGCCCCCGAGGGAAACAGGGTGCTCCGGGCGAGCAGTACTTC

V: TRBV7-2
J: TRBJ1-2
size: -
D: -
CDR3: CASSPRTGLAGYTF
DNA: TGTGCCAGCAGCCCCCGGACGGGACTAGCTGGCTACACCTTC

V: TRBV6-5
J: TRBJ1-1
size: -
D: TRBD1
CDR3: CASSHWGDRATEAFF
DNA: TGTGCCAGCAGTCACTGGGGGGACAGGGCGACTGAAGCTTTCTTT

V: TRBV5-1
J: TRBJ2-3
size: -
D: TRBD2
CDR3: CASSLLAGGPLDTQYF
DNA: TGCGCCAGCAGCTTGCTAGCGGGAGGGCCATTAGATACGCAGTATTTT

V: TRBV7-2
J: TRBJ2-7
size: -
D: -
CDR3: CASSLAAGTIYEQYF
DNA: TGTGCCAGCAGCTTAGCCGCGGGGACCATATACGAGCAGTACTTC

V: TRBV6-5
J: TRBJ2-7
size: few
D: TRBD2
CDR3: CASRTLAEPYEQYF
DNA: TGTGCCAGCAGAACACTAGCGGAGCCCTACGAGCAGTACTTC

V: TRBV5-4
J: TRBJ1-1
size: -
D: -
CDR3: CASRGMNTEAFF
DNA: TGTGCCAGTAGGGGCATGAACACTGAAGCTTTCTTT

V: TRBV7-3
J: TRBJ2-3
size: -
D: TRBD2
CDR3: CASSFSGTNTDTQYF
DNA: TGTGCCAGCAGCTTTTCTGGGACTAACACAGATACGCAGTATTTT

V: TRBV7-8
J: TRBJ1-4
size: -
D: -
CDR3: CASSLGTVNEKLFF
DNA: TGTGCCAGCAGCTTAGGGACAGTTAATGAAAAACTGTTTTTT

V: TRBV7-9
J: TRBJ2-3
size: few
D: TRBD2
CDR3: CASSSLAGGVLGTDTQYF
DNA: TGTGCCAGCAGTTCTCTAGCGGGGGGTGTACTTGGCACAGATACGCAGTATTTT

V: TRBV18
J: TRBJ2-7
size: -
D: -
CDR3: CASSGQLAEESSYEQYF
DNA: TGTGCCAGCTCAGGACAATTAGCGGAAGAGAGCTCCTACGAGCAGTACTTC

V: TRBV9
J: TRBJ2-2
size: -
D: TRBD1
CDR3: CASSVETTGVTGELFF
DNA: TGTGCCAGCAGCGTAGAGACCACAGGGGTGACCGGGGAGCTGTTTTTT

V: TRBV12-5
J: TRBJ1-5
size: -
D: -
CDR3: CASGLSTQGNQPQHF
DNA: TGTGCTAGTGGTTTGTCCACACAGGGCAATCAGCCCCAGCATTTT

V: TRBV7-6
J: TRBJ2-7
size: -
D: TRBD2
CDR3: CASSLGGRAYEQYF
DNA: TGTGCCAGCAGCTTAGGCGGGAGAGCGTACGAGCAGTACTTC

V: TRBV9
J: TRBJ2-7
size: few
D: TRBD1
CDR3: CASSGDRATYEQYF
DNA: TGTGCCAGCAGCGGGGACAGGGCGACCTACGAGCAGTACTTC

V: TRBV6-5
J: TRBJ2-7
size: -
D: -
CDR3: CASSYTTGRSHEQYF
DNA: TGTGCCAGCAGTTACACGACAGGGAGGTCCCACGAGCAGTACTTC

V: TRBV6-4
J: TRBJ1-4
size: few
D: TRBD1
CDR3: CASSESGTGGNEKLFF
DNA: TGTGCCAGCAGTGAATCCGGGACAGGGGGAAATGAAAAACTGTTTTTT

V: TRBV5-1
J: TRBJ1-2
size: -
D: TRBD1
CDR3: CASSSGTGTPHGYTF
DNA: TGCGCCAGCAGCTCCGGGACAGGGACCCCCCATGGCTACACCTTC

V: TRBV29-1
J: TRBJ2-3
size: -
D: TRBD1
CDR3: CSVKTGTATDTQYF
DNA: TGCAGCGTAAAAACCGGGACAGCCACAGATACGCAGTATTTT

V: TRBV29-1
J: TRBJ2-7
size: -
D: -
CDR3: CSVEVGTEGYEQYF
DNA: TGCAGCGTTGAAGTGGGGACGGAGGGGTACGAGCAGTACTTC

V: TRBV30
J: TRBJ1-2
size: -
D: -
CDR3: CAWSPPTTRLGYTF
DNA: TGTGCCTGGAGCCCACCCACGACAAGGCTTGGCTACACCTTC

V: TRBV19
J: TRBJ2-7
size: -
D: -
CDR3: CASSLAGPTEQYF
DNA: TGTGCCAGTAGTCTTGCGGGTCCGACGGAGCAGTACTTC

V: TRBV5-1
J: TRBJ1-2
size: -
D: TRBD1
CDR3: CASSLDRGNYGYTF
DNA: TGCGCCAGCAGCTTGGACAGGGGCAACTATGGCTACACCTTC

V: TRBV19
J: TRBJ1-1
size: -
D: -
CDR3: CASNLYSGGHTEAFF
DNA: TGTGCCAGTAACCTCTACAGCGGGGGCCACACTGAAGCTTTCTTT

V: TRBV7-9
J: TRBJ2-1
size: -
D: -
CDR3: CASNSPSVTRNEQFF
DNA: TGTGCCAGCAACTCCCCTAGTGTCACCCGCAATGAGCAGTTCTTC

V: TRBV5-1
J: TRBJ2-7
size: once
D: TRBD1
CDR3: CASSLAPGQDPYEQYF
DNA: TGCGCCAGCAGCTTGGCCCCGGGACAGGACCCCTACGAGCAGTACTTC

V: TRBV9
J: TRBJ1-5
size: -
D: TRBD1
CDR3: CASSSDRQGGNQPQHF
DNA: TGTGCCAGCAGCTCGGACAGGCAGGGAGGCAATCAGCCCCAGCATTTT

V: TRBV2
J: TRBJ1-1
size: -
D: -
CDR3: CASSFTGKMNTEAFF
DNA: TGTGCCAGCAGTTTCACAGGGAAAATGAACACTGAAGCTTTCTTT

V: TRBV2
J: TRBJ2-6
size: -
D: TRBD2
CDR3: CASSDPLAGDLSGANVLTF
DNA: TGTGCCAGCAGTGACCCACTAGCGGGGGACCTCTCTGGGGCCAACGTCCTGACTTTC

V: TRBV25-1
J: TRBJ2-1
size: -
D: TRBD1
CDR3: CASSGQGFPYNEQFF
DNA: TGTGCCAGCAGTGGACAGGGATTCCCCTACAATGAGCAGTTCTTC

V: TRBV27
J: TRBJ1-5
size: -
D: -
CDR3: CASSLDSGKPQHF
DNA: TGTGCCAGCAGTTTAGATTCGGGAAAGCCCCAGCATTTT

V: TRBV29-1
J: TRBJ1-1
size: once
D: -
CDR3: CSVTTGLNTEAFF
DNA: TGCAGCGTGACCACCGGGTTGAACACTGAAGCTTTCTTT

V: TRBV5-4
J: TRBJ1-2
size: -
D: TRBD1
CDR3: CASSLGTGGYTF
DNA: TGTGCCAGCAGCTTGGGGACAGGAGGCTACACCTTC

V: TRBV7-8
J: TRBJ2-7
size: -
D: -
CDR3: CASSLDRVGEQYF
DNA: TGTGCCAGCAGCTTAGACAGGGTAGGCGAGCAGTACTTC

V: TRBV29-1
J: TRBJ2-2
size: -
D: -
CDR3: CSVEDGRGGGELFF
DNA: TGCAGCGTTGAAGACGGCAGGGGTGGTGGGGAGCTGTTTTTT

V: TRBV30
J: TRBJ1-2
size: -
D: -
CDR3: CAWSVTGWGYTF
DNA: TGTGCCTGGAGTGTAACGGGTTGGGGCTACACCTTC

V: TRBV5-6
J: TRBJ1-5
size: -
D: -
CDR3: CASTYDAGAGQPQHF
DNA: TGTGCCAGCACCTACGACGCCGGAGCTGGTCAGCCCCAGCATTTT

V: TRBV2
J: TRBJ1-5
size: -
D: -
CDR3: CASSILTDNQPQHF
DNA: TGTGCCAGCAGTATACTGACAGACAATCAGCCCCAGCATTTT

V: TRBV28
J: TRBJ2-7
size: -
D: TRBD1
CDR3: CASNVGYPGQGILEQYF
DNA: TGTGCCAGCAACGTAGGGTACCCGGGACAGGGAATTCTTGAGCAGTACTTC